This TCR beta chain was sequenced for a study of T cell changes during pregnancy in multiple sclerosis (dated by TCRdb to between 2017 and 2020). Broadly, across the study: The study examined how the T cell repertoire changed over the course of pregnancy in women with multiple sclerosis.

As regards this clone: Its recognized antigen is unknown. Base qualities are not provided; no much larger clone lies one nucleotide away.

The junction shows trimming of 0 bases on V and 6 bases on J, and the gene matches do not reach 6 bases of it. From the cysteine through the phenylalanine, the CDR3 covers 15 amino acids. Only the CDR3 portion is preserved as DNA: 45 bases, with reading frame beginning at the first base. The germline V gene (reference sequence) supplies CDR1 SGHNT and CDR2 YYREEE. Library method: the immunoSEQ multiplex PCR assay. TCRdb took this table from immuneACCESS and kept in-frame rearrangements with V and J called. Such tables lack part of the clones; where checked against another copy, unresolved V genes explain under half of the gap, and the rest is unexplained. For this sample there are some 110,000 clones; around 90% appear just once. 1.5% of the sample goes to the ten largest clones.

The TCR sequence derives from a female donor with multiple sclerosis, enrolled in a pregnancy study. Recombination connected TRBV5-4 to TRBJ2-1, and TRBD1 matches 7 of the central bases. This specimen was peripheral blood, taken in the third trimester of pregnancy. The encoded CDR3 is CASSLEGALGNEQFF. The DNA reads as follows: TGTGCCAGCAGCTTGGAGGGGGCCCTAGGCAATGAGCAGTTCTTC.